This T cell receptor (beta chain) originates from a study of blood T cells in healthy people across ages. Trimming pared 0 bases from V and 7 bases from J, leaving 14 bases between. The germline gives CDR1 SGHDT, CDR2 YYEEEE. The CDR3 runs to 14 residues. Alongside a J-beta primer mix, a sample-barcoded 5' primer served in a second PCR lasting about 7 to 12 cycles. At least 2.5 million CDR3-containing paired-end reads were obtained per sample. One entry per CDR3 protein results from TCRdb running MiXCR on the 5' RACE reads. The sample shows just under 900,000 distinct CDR3 sequences, around 30% of them seen only once. This clonotype was detected a few times. This clone may be a read error of a much larger clone one base away.

This sequence was found in a woman of 80 years or more in good health. The rearrangement uses TRBV5-6 and TRBJ2-7; D might be TRBD1 or TRBD2, each matching 5 bases. The sample comprised blood. The CDR3 DNA sequence: TGTGCCAGCAGCTTGGATGACAGCGGAAATGAGCAGTACTTC. Residues: CASSLDDSGNEQYF.